These T cell receptor beta chains were read from a single sample in a study of somatic mutations in cytotoxic T cells in rheumatoid arthritis. Produced via immunoSEQ multiplex PCR; TCRdb's table is partial and in-frame only. There are under 5,500 clones in the sample; just under 80% occur only once, and about 36% lies in the top ten. The sequenced sample consisted of CD8+ T cells sorted from blood. Receptor source: a man between 65 and 80 years old with rheumatoid arthritis. Each CDR3 is given with its conserved first and last residue. Fields, in order: D gene, clone size, J gene, V gene, CDR3 protein, CDR3 DNA. D genes are given only for firm matches. Size values are once, few and many counts, or a class for expanded clones, and some rows have none.

TRBD2 | . | TRBJ2-5 | TRBV7-3 | CASSLNREGETQYF | TGTGCCAGCAGCTTAAATAGGGAGGGAGAGACCCAGTACTTC
TRBD1 | . | TRBJ2-7 | TRBV9 | CASSEYSGGAYEQYF | TGTGCCAGCAGCGAATACTCAGGGGGTGCCTACGAGCAGTACTTC
. | once | TRBJ1-2 | TRBV29-1 | CSVETPRANYGYTF | TGCAGCGTTGAAACACCTCGGGCTAACTATGGCTACACCTTC
. | few | TRBJ1-5 | TRBV4-2 | CASSQDLSNQPQHF | TGTGCCAGCAGCCAAGATCTCAGCAATCAGCCCCAGCATTTT
TRBD1 | . | TRBJ1-5 | TRBV27 | CASSLRNREGANNQPQHF | TGTGCCAGCAGTTTAAGGAACAGAGAGGGGGCTAACAATCAGCCCCAGCATTTT
. | . | TRBJ2-7 | TRBV4-2 | CASSQEKAGDYEQYF | TGTGCCAGCAGCCAAGAAAAGGCAGGGGACTACGAGCAGTACTTC
. | . | TRBJ2-3 | TRBV9 | CASSVGAGDTQYF | TGTGCCAGCAGCGTAGGCGCGGGAGATACGCAGTATTTT
. | . | TRBJ2-3 | TRBV6-1 | CASSEASGGGADTQYF | TGTGCCAGCAGTGAAGCTAGCGGAGGGGGGGCAGATACGCAGTATTTT
. | once | TRBJ1-2 | TRBV10-1 | CASSEFPGENGYTF | TGCGCCAGCAGTGAGTTCCCCGGGGAGAATGGCTACACCTTC
TRBD1 | few | TRBJ1-5 | TRBV6-1 | CASSEGDRGDQPQHF | TGTGCCAGCAGTGAAGGTGACAGGGGAGATCAGCCCCAGCATTTT
. | . | TRBJ2-5 | TRBV7-6 | CASSLSQGETQYF | TGTGCCAGCAGCTTGTCACAGGGCGAGACCCAGTACTTC
TRBD1 | . | TRBJ1-1 | TRBV25-1 | CASSESDRGWTEAFF | TGTGCCAGCAGTGAATCCGACAGGGGATGGACTGAAGCTTTCTTT
. | few | TRBJ2-2 | TRBV10-3 | CATLTLTGELFF | TGTGCCACCCTAACACTAACCGGGGAGCTGTTTTTT
TRBD1 | . | TRBJ1-1 | TRBV7-2 | CAGTGGGRRGEAFF | TGTGCCGGTACAGGGGGCGGGAGGCGGGGTGAAGCTTTCTTT
. | few | TRBJ1-3 | TRBV2 | CASSGGESSGNTIYF | TGTGCCAGCAGTGGGGGGGAAAGCTCTGGAAACACCATATATTTT
TRBD1 | . | TRBJ1-3 | TRBV9 | CASSVGAVTGGRGGNTIYF | TGTGCCAGCAGCGTCGGAGCGGTTACAGGGGGCAGAGGTGGAAACACCATATATTTT
TRBD2 | once | TRBJ2-2 | TRBV9 | CASSVEGGTSGSPLSTGELFF | TGTGCCAGCAGCGTAGAGGGGGGAACTAGCGGGAGCCCTCTCAGCACCGGGGAGCTGTTTTTT
. | . | TRBJ1-5 | TRBV28 | CASSLTQGSNQPQHF | TGTGCCAGCAGTTTAACCCAGGGTAGCAATCAGCCCCAGCATTTT
. | . | TRBJ2-1 | TRBV4-1 | CASSQDRGGNEQFF | TGCGCCAGCAGCCAAGACCGAGGGGGCAATGAGCAGTTCTTC
. | . | TRBJ2-3 | TRBV27 | CASSRRVAGTDTQYF | TGTGCCAGCAGCAGAAGGGTCGCGGGGACAGATACGCAGTATTTT
. | . | TRBJ2-1 | TRBV30 | CAWSLYYEQFF | TGTGCCTGGAGTCTCTACTATGAGCAGTTCTTC
TRBD2 | once | TRBJ2-2 | TRBV6-5 | CASSYTGGVNTGELFF | TGTGCCAGCAGTTACACCGGGGGGGTCAACACCGGGGAGCTGTTTTTT